Listed below are T cell receptor beta chains from one sample, sequenced in a study of T-cell reconstitution after alpha-beta-depleted transplantation in children. A single record per CDR3 protein comes from TCRdb applying MiXCR to the PCR reads. The table lists 200,000 to 300,000 distinct CDR3 sequences, around 25% of them singletons, with over 2.5% in the top ten. This sample comprised PBMCs, obtained before TCRalphabeta/CD19-depleted stem cell transplant. The receptors here all came from a girl aged 2-15 years with Fanconi anemia, due to receive a stem cell transplant. CDR3s include the opening cysteine and the closing phenylalanine or tryptophan. D genes are given only for firm matches. Some rows have no size entry. The others give once, few or many, or a class for an expanded clone.

j_gene | v_gene | abundance | d_gene | CDR3nt | CDR3aa
TRBJ2-3 | TRBV10-3 | many | TRBD2 | TGTGCCATCAATCGGCTAGCGGGAGCCGAGACAGATACGCAGTATTTT | CAINRLAGAETDTQYF
TRBJ1-2 | TRBV20-1 | few | TRBD1 | TGCAGTCTGGGGACGACAGGGTGGTATGGCTACACCTTC | CSLGTTGWYGYTF
TRBJ2-1 | TRBV2 | - | TRBD1 | TGTGCCAGCCGGGGACAGGATTACAATGAGCAGTTCTTC | CASRGQDYNEQFF
TRBJ2-1 | TRBV5-1 | many | - | TGCGCCAGCAGCTTGAACTACAATGAGCAGTTCTTC | CASSLNYNEQFF
TRBJ1-1 | TRBV7-2 | - | TRBD1 | TGTGCCAGCAGCTTACAGGGGGCCACTGAAGCTTTCTTT | CASSLQGATEAFF
TRBJ2-7 | TRBV7-2 | many | - | TGTGCCAGCAGCTTAGTAGGTGCCTACGAGCAGTACTTC | CASSLVGAYEQYF
TRBJ1-2 | TRBV29-1 | many | TRBD1 | TGCAGCGGACGGGACAGTAATTATGGCTACACCTTC | CSGRDSNYGYTF
TRBJ1-2 | TRBV20-1 | many | - | TGCAGTGCTACCAGGGATTATGGCTACACCTTC | CSATRDYGYTF
TRBJ2-7 | TRBV20-1 | - | TRBD2 | TGCAGTGCTAGAGAGAGCGGGGGCCTCTACGAGCAGTACTTC | CSARESGGLYEQYF
TRBJ1-1 | TRBV20-1 | few | - | TGCAGTGCTAGTACTTCAGCGGGGTGGGAGCGGACTGAAGCTTTCTTT | CSASTSAGWERTEAFF
TRBJ1-2 | TRBV6-6 | many | - | TGTGCCAGCAGTCCAAAGGGGCTGGACGGCTACACCTTC | CASSPKGLDGYTF
TRBJ2-7 | TRBV6-6 | few | - | TGTGCCAGCAGTTACTCCGGAGCCTACGAGCAGTACTTC | CASSYSGAYEQYF
TRBJ2-1 | TRBV27 | many | TRBD2 | TGTGCCAGCAGTTTATCCCCGATAGCGGGAGGGTACTACAATGAGCAGTTCTTC | CASSLSPIAGGYYNEQFF
TRBJ2-5 | TRBV4-2 | few | - | TGTGCCAGCAGCCAAGATACGGAGACCCAGTACTTC | CASSQDTETQYF
TRBJ2-7 | TRBV25-1 | - | TRBD2 | TGTGCCAGCAGTGTAGCTAGCGGGAGTTTCAGGCACGAGCAGTACTTC | CASSVASGSFRHEQYF
TRBJ2-1 | TRBV28 | - | - | TGTGCCAGCAGTCTACACATGGGCCCCAATGAGCAGTTCTTC | CASSLHMGPNEQFF
TRBJ2-1 | TRBV29-1 | many | - | TGCAGCGTTCCCCCGGGACCTACCTACAATGAGCAGTTCTTC | CSVPPGPTYNEQFF
TRBJ2-3 | TRBV29-1 | many | TRBD1 | TGCAGCGCTGACAGGGGGACAGATACGCAGTATTTT | CSADRGTDTQYF